These T cell receptor beta chains were read from a single sample in a study of T cell responses to AZD1222 COVID-19 vaccine. Sequencing was performed with immunoSEQ multiplex PCR; in TCRdb, only in-frame clones are kept and a portion is missing. The repertoire holds fewer than 180,000 clones, with approximately 94% as singletons. Sequenced material: peripheral blood, taken on day 0 of AZD1222 vaccination. The receptor source for this set is an adult in good health. The CDR3 runs from the conserved cysteine through the conserved F or W. The D gene is left open where the match is weak.

d_gene	v_gene	j_gene	CDR3nt	CDR3aa
NA	TRBV5-6	TRBJ1-2	TGTGCCAGCAGCTCCTCTCCCCGAGAGAACTATGGCTACACCTTC	CASSSSPRENYGYTF
TRBD1	TRBV28	TRBJ1-2	TGTGCCAGCAGTTTACCGGGACAGGGATTTAATGGCTACACCTTC	CASSLPGQGFNGYTF
TRBD1	TRBV2	TRBJ1-1	TGTGCCAGCAGTGTCCCCGACAGGGGCGTGCGGAACACTGAAGCTTTCTTT	CASSVPDRGVRNTEAFF
TRBD1	TRBV18	TRBJ2-1	TGTGCCAGCTCACCCCGGGACAGGGGAAATGAGCAGTTCTTC	CASSPRDRGNEQFF
NA	TRBV9	TRBJ1-5	TGTGCCAGCAGCTCGACAGGCAGTAGCAATCAGCCCCAGCATTTT	CASSSTGSSNQPQHF
NA	TRBV9	TRBJ1-1	TGTGCCAGCAGCGTAGACAGGAACACTGAAGCTTTCTTT	CASSVDRNTEAFF
NA	TRBV28	TRBJ1-3	TGTGCCAGCAGCATAGTCCGCTCTGGAAACACCATATATTTT	CASSIVRSGNTIYF
NA	TRBV9	TRBJ1-5	TGTGCCAGCAGCGTAGTCCCTGGAGGGCCCCAGCATTTT	CASSVVPGGPQHF
NA	TRBV18	TRBJ2-5	TGTGCCAGCTCACCCCAAGGGGGGATGCAAGAGACCCAGTACTTC	CASSPQGGMQETQYF
TRBD2	TRBV4-1	TRBJ2-5	TGCGCCAGCAGCCAAGATCCTAGCGGAGGGGAGACCCAGTACTTC	CASSQDPSGGETQYF
TRBD2	TRBV5-5	TRBJ2-1	TGTGCCAGCGAAGCGGGAGATAATGAGCAGTTCTTC	CASEAGDNEQFF
NA	TRBV13	TRBJ1-1	TGTGCCAGCAGCTCAGGGAACACTGAAGCTTTCTTT	CASSSGNTEAFF
NA	TRBV4-1	TRBJ1-3	TGCGCCAGCAGCCAAGATCAGATGCGACGTGGAAACACCATATATTTT	CASSQDQMRRGNTIYF
TRBD1	TRBV6-5	TRBJ1-1	TGTGCCAGCAGAGAGGGACAGGGGTGGACTGAAGCTTTCTTT	CASREGQGWTEAFF
NA	TRBV30	TRBJ2-5	TGTGCCTGGAGTCCCGGCCTGGGGCCGGAGACCCAGTACTTC	CAWSPGLGPETQYF
NA	TRBV10-3	TRBJ1-5	TGTGCCATCAGTGAGTCTATTGGATTCGGGCAGCCCCAGCATTTT	CAISESIGFGQPQHF
NA	TRBV18	TRBJ1-2	TGTGCCAGCTCACCACCGGGGCTCTATGGCTACACCTTC	CASSPPGLYGYTF
NA	TRBV18	TRBJ2-5	TGTGCCAGCTCACCTCGCTTCAGAGACCAAGAGACCCAGTACTTC	CASSPRFRDQETQYF